This TCR beta chain comes out of a study of shared clonotypes between healthy human individuals. General study points: Estimated richness was generally greater in naive than memory subsets.

The table came from immunoSEQ multiplex PCR; TCRdb's copy has only in-frame clones and leaves some out. The sample yields 950,000 to 1,100,000 clones, about three quarters seen once. CDR1 and CDR2 (germline): GTSNPN, SVGIG (reference sequence). V shed 2 bases and J 4 bases; nucleotides not matched to a gene: 8. This CDR3 region has 15 residues. About this clone itself: Its specificity is not known.

The chain employs TRBV30 and TRBJ1-5; 7 positions agree with TRBD1. This TCR derives from a man in his late teens or twenties in good health. What was sequenced was memory CD4+ T cells sorted from blood. Subset indicated: CD45RA-negative fraction. The CDR3 loop reads CAWSPRSRGNQPQHF. CDR3 bases: TGTGCCTGGAGTCCAAGGAGCAGGGGGAATCAGCCCCAGCATTTT. Full variable domain (missing parts from reference TRBV30 and TRBJ1-5): SQTIHQWPATLVQPVGSPLSLECTVEGTSNPNLYWYRQAAGRGLQLLFYSVGIGQISSEVPQNLSASRPQDRQFILSSKKLLLSDSGFYLCAWSPRSRGNQPQHFGDGTRLSIL.